Listed below are T cell receptor beta chains from one sample, sequenced in a study of vaccination and CD4 T cells after COVID-19. A single record per CDR3 protein comes from TCRdb applying MiXCR to the PCR reads. The sample has about 23,000 distinct CDR3 sequences; approximately 67% are singletons. These TCRs' antigens remain unknown. The specimen was CD4+ T cells from blood, cultured in vitro, collected after SARS-CoV-2 vaccination. These receptors were taken from a human donor who received a COVID-19 vaccine. Each CDR3 is given with its conserved first and last residue. A D gene is named only where the DNA matches it firmly. Part of the rows lack a size; the others show once, few, many or a class for expanded clones.

>NA|13|TRBV24-1|TRBJ2-5|NA
TGTGCCACCAGTAGCAGGGGAGAAGAGACCCAGTACTTC
CATSSRGEETQYF
>TRBD1|14|TRBV6-1|TRBJ2-5|few
TGTGCCAGCAGTCGTGGACAGGGGACGGAGACCCAGTACTTC
CASSRGQGTETQYF
>NA|12|TRBV10-3|TRBJ2-3|NA
TGTGCCATCAGTGACGGACTAAATACGCAGTATTTT
CAISDGLNTQYF
>TRBD1|12|TRBV2|TRBJ2-7|NA
TGTGCCAGCAGCGGGACAGGGAGGGAGCAGTACTTC
CASSGTGREQYF
>TRBD2|15|TRBV10-3|TRBJ2-3|NA
TGTGCCATCAGTGAGGGCGGGGGGGCCGTAGATACGCAGTATTTT
CAISEGGGAVDTQYF
>NA|13|TRBV24-1|TRBJ2-5|NA
TGTGCCACCAGTGATGGGGTACCGGAGACCCAGTACTTC
CATSDGVPETQYF
>TRBD1|14|TRBV19|TRBJ1-6|NA
TGTGCCAGTTCCCTGGGACAGGGAAATTCACCCCTCCACTTT
CASSLGQGNSPLHF
>NA|14|TRBV5-5|TRBJ1-2|NA
TGTGCCAGCTATACAGGAGGGCGGAACTATGGCTACACCTTC
CASYTGGRNYGYTF
>NA|17|TRBV6-1|TRBJ2-3|NA
TGTGCCAGCAGCTTGACGAGGGGCGCTGGAGGGCCAGATACGCAGTATTTT
CASSLTRGAGGPDTQYF
>NA|13|TRBV6-1|TRBJ1-4|NA
TGTGCCAGCAGGGGCTCAACTAATGAAAAACTGTTTTTT
CASRGSTNEKLFF
>NA|14|TRBV6-1|TRBJ2-2|NA
TGTGCCAGCAGTGACTTCGCGAACACCGGGGAGCTGTTTTTT
CASSDFANTGELFF
>TRBD2|15|TRBV11-3|TRBJ2-7|NA
TGTGCCAGCAGCTCAAGGGGACTAGCGGCCTACGAGCAGTACTTC
CASSSRGLAAYEQYF
>TRBD2|15|TRBV7-3|TRBJ2-1|NA
TGTGCCAGCAGCTTACTTTCAATTAGCGGGAATGAGCAGTTCTTC
CASSLLSISGNEQFF
>NA|15|TRBV7-6|TRBJ2-5|NA
TGTGCCAGCAGCCTCCCCCTGGGGAGGCCGGAGACCCAGTACTTC
CASSLPLGRPETQYF
>NA|13|TRBV10-3|TRBJ2-3|NA
TGTGCCATCAGGGCCCCCTCCACAGATACGCAGTATTTT
CAIRAPSTDTQYF
>TRBD1|16|TRBV24-1|TRBJ2-2|NA
TGTGCCACCAGTGACCTCGGGACAGGGGGGTCCGGGGAGCTGTTTTTT
CATSDLGTGGSGELFF
>TRBD1|15|TRBV5-6|TRBJ2-5|NA
TGTGCCAGCAGCGCGGACAGGGGGCTTGAGGAGACCCAGTACTTC
CASSADRGLEETQYF
>NA|15|TRBV6-5|TRBJ2-2|once
TGTGCCAGCAGTTACGGTACAGGGACCACCGGGGAGCTGTTTTTT
CASSYGTGTTGELFF
>NA|15|TRBV6-2/TRBV6-3|TRBJ1-5|NA
TGTGCCAGCAGTTACGATCCGAGTAGCAATCAGCCCCAGCATTTT
CASSYDPSSNQPQHF
>NA|15|TRBV5-3|TRBJ2-1|NA
TGTGCCAGAAGGGCCGGGACGAGACCCTACAATGAGCAGTTCTTC
CARRAGTRPYNEQFF
>NA|13|TRBV9|TRBJ1-2|NA
TGTGCCAGCAGCGTGGACGGGGGCTATGGCTACACCTTC
CASSVDGGYGYTF
>NA|14|TRBV11-3|TRBJ1-2|NA
TGTGCCAGCAGCCCCCAACAGGGTCTCTATGGCTACACCTTC
CASSPQQGLYGYTF